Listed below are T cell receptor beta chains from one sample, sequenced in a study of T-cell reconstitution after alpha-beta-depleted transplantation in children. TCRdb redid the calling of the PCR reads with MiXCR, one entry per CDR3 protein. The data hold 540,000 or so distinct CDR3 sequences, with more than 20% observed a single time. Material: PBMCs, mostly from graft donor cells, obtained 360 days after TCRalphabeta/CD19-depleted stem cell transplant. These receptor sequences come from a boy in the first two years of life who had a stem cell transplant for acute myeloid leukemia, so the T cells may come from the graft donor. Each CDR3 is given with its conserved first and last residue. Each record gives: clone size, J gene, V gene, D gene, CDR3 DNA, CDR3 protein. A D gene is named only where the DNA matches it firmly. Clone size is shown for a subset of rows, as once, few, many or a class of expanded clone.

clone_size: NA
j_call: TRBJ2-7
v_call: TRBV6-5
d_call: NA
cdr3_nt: TGTGCCAGCAGTTACTCGAGAGGATACTCCTACGAGCAGTACTTC
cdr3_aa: CASSYSRGYSYEQYF

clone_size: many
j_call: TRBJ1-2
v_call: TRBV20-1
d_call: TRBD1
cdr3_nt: TGCAGTGCGGTAACAGGGGGTTATGGCTACACCTTC
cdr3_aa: CSAVTGGYGYTF

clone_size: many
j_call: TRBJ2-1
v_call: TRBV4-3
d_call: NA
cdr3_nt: TGCGCCAGCAGCCAGTCGATCTTGGCGGGGTCGACCATCAATGAGCAGTTCTTC
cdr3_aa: CASSQSILAGSTINEQFF

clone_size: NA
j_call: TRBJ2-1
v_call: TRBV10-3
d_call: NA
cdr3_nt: TGTGCCATCAGTGAGTCCCATAATGAGCAGTTCTTC
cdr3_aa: CAISESHNEQFF

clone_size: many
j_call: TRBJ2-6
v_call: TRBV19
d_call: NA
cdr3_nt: TGTGCCAGTAAGCCGGGGGCCAAGTCTGGGGCCAACGTCCTGACTTTC
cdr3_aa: CASKPGAKSGANVLTF

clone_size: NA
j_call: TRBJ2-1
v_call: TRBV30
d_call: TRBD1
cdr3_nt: TGTGCCTGGAGGGACAGGCTAGGGATCAATGAGCAGTTCTTC
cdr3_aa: CAWRDRLGINEQFF

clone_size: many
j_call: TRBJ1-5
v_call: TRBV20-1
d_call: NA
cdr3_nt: TGCAGTGCCGAGGGCAATCAGCCCCAGCATTTT
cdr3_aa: CSAEGNQPQHF

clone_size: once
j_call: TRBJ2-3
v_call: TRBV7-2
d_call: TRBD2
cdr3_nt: TGTGCCAGCAGCCAGGGACTAGCGGGTATCACGCAGTATTTT
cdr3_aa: CASSQGLAGITQYF

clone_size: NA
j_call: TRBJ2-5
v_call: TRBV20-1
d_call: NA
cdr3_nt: TGCAGTGCCACCCCTAGCAAAGAGACCCAGTACTTC
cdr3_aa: CSATPSKETQYF

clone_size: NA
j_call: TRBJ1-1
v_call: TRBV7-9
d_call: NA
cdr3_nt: TGTGCCAGCAGCTTACCCATGGAACCATACCGGGTTTTCTTT
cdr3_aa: CASSLPMEPYRVFF

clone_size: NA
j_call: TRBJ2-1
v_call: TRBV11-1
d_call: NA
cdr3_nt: TGTGCCAGCAGCTTAGCGTCGGTTGGCGGGGGCCCTTACAATGAGCAGTTCTTC
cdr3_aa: CASSLASVGGGPYNEQFF

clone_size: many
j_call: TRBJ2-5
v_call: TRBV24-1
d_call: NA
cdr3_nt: TGTGCCACCAGTGACGCTACAGGGAACGGAGAGACCCAGTACTTC
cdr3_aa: CATSDATGNGETQYF

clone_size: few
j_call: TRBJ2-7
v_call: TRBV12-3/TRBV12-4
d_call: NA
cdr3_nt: TGTGCCAGCCAAAGGAGGTTCTACGAGCAGTACTTC
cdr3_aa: CASQRRFYEQYF

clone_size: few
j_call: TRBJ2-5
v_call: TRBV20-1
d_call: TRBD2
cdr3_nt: TGCAGTGCTGATTCCGGGACTAATGTTCAAGAGACCCAGTACTTC
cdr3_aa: CSADSGTNVQETQYF

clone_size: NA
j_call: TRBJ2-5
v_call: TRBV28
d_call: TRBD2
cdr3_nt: TGTGCCAGCAGTTTATTGACGGGGGGGAACCAAGAGACCCAGTACTTC
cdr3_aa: CASSLLTGGNQETQYF

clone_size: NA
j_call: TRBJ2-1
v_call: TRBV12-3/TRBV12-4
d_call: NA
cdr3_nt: TGTGCCAGCAGTTTACCCCTTGTGGGGGAAATCCCCGATGAGCAGTTCTTC
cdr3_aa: CASSLPLVGEIPDEQFF

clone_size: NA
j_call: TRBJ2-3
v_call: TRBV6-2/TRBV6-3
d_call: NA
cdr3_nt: TGTGCCAGCACCGGGCAAGGTAGCAAAGGGGCAGATACGCAGTATTTT
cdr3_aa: CASTGQGSKGADTQYF

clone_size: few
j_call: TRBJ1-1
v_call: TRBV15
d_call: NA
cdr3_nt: TGTGCCACCAGCGAGGCCCCGAACACTGAAGCTTTCTTT
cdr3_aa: CATSEAPNTEAFF

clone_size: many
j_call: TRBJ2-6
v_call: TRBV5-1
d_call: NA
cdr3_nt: TGCGCCAGCAGCTTTGGGGACAACTCTGGGGCCAACGTCCTGACTTTC
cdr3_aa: CASSFGDNSGANVLTF

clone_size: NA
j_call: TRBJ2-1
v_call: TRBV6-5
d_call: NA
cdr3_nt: TGTGCCAGCAGTTACTCGGGGGGAGTCCCCTACAATGAGCAGTTCTTC
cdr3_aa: CASSYSGGVPYNEQFF

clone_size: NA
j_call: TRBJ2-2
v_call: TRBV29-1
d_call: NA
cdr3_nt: TGCAGCGTTGAAGGGGTATTGGCCGGGGAGCCGTTTTTT
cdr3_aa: CSVEGVLAGEPFF

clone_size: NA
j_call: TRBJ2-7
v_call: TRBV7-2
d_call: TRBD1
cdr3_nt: TGTGCCAGCAGCTTAGCGGGGACAGGGGTCTACGAGCAGTACTTC
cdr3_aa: CASSLAGTGVYEQYF

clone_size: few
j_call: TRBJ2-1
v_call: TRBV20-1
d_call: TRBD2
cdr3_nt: TGCAGTGCTAGATTAGCGGGGGACCTCTACAATGAGCAGTTCTTC
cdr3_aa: CSARLAGDLYNEQFF

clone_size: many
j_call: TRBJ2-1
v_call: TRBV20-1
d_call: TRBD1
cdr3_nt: TGCAGTGCTAGATGGGACAGCCGCTCTGGAGAGCAGTTCTTC
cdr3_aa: CSARWDSRSGEQFF

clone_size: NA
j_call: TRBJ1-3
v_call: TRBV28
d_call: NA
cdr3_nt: TGTGCCAGCAGTCCGCCGAGAGGGTCCTCTGGAAACACCATATATTTT
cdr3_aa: CASSPPRGSSGNTIYF

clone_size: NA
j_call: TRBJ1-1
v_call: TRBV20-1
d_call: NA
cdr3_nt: TGCAGTGCTACCGGAGAGGGAGTGAACACTGAAGCTTTCTTT
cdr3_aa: CSATGEGVNTEAFF

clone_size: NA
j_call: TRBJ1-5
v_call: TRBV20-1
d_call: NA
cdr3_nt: TGCAGTGCCAGGAGCAGGGCGGATCAGCCCCAGCATTTT
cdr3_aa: CSARSRADQPQHF

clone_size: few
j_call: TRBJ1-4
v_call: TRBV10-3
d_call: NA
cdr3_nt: TGTGCCATCAGTGAGGCAGTAGGGCGGCTGTTTTTT
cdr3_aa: CAISEAVGRLFF

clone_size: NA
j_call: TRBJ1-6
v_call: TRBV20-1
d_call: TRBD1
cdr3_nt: TGCAGTGCTGGGACAGGGAATAATTCACCCCTCCACTTT
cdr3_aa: CSAGTGNNSPLHF

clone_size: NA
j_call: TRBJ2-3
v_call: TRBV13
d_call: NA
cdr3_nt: TGTGCCAGCAGCCCCCCCCGGGGTTTTTCCCGCACAGATACGCAGTATTTT
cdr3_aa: CASSPPRGFSRTDTQYF

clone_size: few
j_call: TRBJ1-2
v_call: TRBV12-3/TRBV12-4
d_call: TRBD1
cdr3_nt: TGTGCCAGCAGCCCAGATGGGACAGGCTATCGCTACACCTTC
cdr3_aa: CASSPDGTGYRYTF

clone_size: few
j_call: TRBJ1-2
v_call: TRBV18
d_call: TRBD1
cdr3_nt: TGTGCCAGCTCACCCGACAGGGATGCGTATGGCTACACCTTC
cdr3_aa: CASSPDRDAYGYTF

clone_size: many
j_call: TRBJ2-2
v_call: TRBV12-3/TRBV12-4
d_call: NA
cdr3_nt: TGTGCCAGCAGTTTGGACCGCGCCAGGGGAGGAATGTTCGCGAACACCGGGGAGCTGTTTTTT
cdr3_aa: CASSLDRARGGMFANTGELFF

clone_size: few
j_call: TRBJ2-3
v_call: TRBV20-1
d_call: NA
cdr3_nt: TGCAGTGCTCCTGAACCAGGAGGTACGCAGTATTTT
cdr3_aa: CSAPEPGGTQYF

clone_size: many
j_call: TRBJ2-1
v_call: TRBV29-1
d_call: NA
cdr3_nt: TGCAGCGTTGAAGGGGAAAGTTCTAGGACAGAGTTCTCCTACAATGAGCAGTTCTTC
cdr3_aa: CSVEGESSRTEFSYNEQFF

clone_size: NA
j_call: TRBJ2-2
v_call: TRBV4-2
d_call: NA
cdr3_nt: TGTGCCAGCAGCCAAGATTGGGACTCTTACTCCGGGGAGCTGTTTTTT
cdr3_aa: CASSQDWDSYSGELFF

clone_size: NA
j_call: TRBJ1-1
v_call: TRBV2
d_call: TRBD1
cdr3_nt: TGTGCCAGCAGTCGACAGGGTTTCGGGAACACTGAAGCTTTCTTT
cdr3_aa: CASSRQGFGNTEAFF

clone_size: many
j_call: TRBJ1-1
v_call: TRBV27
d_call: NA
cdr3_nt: TGTGCCAGCAGTTTTTTTAGGACAAACACTGAAGCTTTCTTT
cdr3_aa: CASSFFRTNTEAFF

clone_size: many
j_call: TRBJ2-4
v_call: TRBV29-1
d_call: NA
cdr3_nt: TGCAGCGTTAGGGCTAGCGTTAAAAACATTCAGTACTTC
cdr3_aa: CSVRASVKNIQYF

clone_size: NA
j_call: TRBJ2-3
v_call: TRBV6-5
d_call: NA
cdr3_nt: TGTGCCAGCAGTTACGGCCAGGGTGGAACAGATACGCAGTATTTT
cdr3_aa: CASSYGQGGTDTQYF

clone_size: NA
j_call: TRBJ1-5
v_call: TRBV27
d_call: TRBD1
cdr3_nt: TGTGCCAGCAGTCCGCAGGGGGACAATCAGCCCCAGCATTTT
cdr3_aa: CASSPQGDNQPQHF

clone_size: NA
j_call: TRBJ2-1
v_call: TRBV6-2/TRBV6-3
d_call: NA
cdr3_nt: TGTGCCAGCAGTTACTCGCGACAGGGACTGAAAAATGAGCAGTTCTTC
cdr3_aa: CASSYSRQGLKNEQFF

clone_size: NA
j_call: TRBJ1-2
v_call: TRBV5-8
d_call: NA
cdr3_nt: TGTGCCAGCAGCTTCCCAACTGCCAGGTCCTATGGCTACACCTTC
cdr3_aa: CASSFPTARSYGYTF

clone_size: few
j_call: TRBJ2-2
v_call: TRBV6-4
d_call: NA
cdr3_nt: TGTGCCAGCAGTCCTACTACTATTGACGCAAACACCGGGGAGCTGTTTTTT
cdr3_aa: CASSPTTIDANTGELFF

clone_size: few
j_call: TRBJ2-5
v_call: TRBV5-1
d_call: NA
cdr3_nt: TGCGCCAGCAGCTTGGTAGTGGGAGTGGGACAAGAGACCCAGTACTTC
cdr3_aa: CASSLVVGVGQETQYF

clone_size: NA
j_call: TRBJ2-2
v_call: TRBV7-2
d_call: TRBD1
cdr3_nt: TGTGCCAGCATCCCGACGGGACAGGTCACCGGGGAGCTGTTTTTT
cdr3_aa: CASIPTGQVTGELFF

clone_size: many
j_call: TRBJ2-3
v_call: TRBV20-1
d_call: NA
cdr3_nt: TGCAGTTCAAGTCTGGATACGCAGTATTTT
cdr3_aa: CSSSLDTQYF

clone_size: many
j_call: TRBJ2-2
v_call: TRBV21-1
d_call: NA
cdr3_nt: TGTGCCAATAGGACGCAGGGGGCGACCGGGGAGCTGTTTTTT
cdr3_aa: CANRTQGATGELFF

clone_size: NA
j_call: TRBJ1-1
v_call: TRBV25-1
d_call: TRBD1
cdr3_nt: TGTGCCAGCAGTGCACAGGGGTCTGAAGCTTTCTTT
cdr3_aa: CASSAQGSEAFF

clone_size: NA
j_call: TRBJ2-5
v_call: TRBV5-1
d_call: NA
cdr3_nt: TGCGCCAGCAGCTTCGCAGGTGTTCAAGAGACCCAGTACTTC
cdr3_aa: CASSFAGVQETQYF

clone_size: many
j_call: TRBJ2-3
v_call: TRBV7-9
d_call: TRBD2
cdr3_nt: TGTGCCAGCAGCTTGGTAGCGGGGCCGGCCACAGATACGCAGTATTTT
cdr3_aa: CASSLVAGPATDTQYF

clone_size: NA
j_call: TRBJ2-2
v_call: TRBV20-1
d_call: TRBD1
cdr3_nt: TGCAGTGCTAGACCCGCGACAGGGGGTTCGAACACCGGGGAGCTGTTTTTT
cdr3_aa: CSARPATGGSNTGELFF

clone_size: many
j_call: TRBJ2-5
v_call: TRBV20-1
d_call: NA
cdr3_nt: TGCAGTGCTAGAGGGGGCAGGGCAGAGACCCAGTACTTC
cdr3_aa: CSARGGRAETQYF

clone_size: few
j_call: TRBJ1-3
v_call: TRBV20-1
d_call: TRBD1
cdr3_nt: TGCAGTGCTAGAGGAGTCAACCTGGGACAGAACCTTTTAAACACCATATATTTT
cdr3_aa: CSARGVNLGQNLLNTIYF

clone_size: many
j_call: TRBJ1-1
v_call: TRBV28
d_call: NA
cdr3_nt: TGTGCCAGCAGATCCCGCATGAACACTGAAGCTTTCTTT
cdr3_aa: CASRSRMNTEAFF

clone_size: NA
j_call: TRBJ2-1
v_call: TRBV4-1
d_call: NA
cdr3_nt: TGCGCCAGCAGCCAAGATCTGGGTAGGGATGAGCAGTTCTTC
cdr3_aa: CASSQDLGRDEQFF

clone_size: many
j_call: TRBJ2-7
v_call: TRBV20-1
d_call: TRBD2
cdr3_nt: TGCAGTGCTTTGGGTAGCGGGGAAGGGTACGAGCAGTACTTC
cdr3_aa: CSALGSGEGYEQYF